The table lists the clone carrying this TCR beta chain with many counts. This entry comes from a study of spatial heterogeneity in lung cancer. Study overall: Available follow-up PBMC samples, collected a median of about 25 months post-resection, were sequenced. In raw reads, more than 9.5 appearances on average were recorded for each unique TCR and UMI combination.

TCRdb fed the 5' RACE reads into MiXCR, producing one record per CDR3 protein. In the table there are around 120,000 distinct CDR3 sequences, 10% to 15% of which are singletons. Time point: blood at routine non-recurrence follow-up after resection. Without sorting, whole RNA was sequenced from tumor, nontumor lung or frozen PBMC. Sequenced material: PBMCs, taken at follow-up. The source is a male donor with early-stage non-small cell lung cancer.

CDR3 protein: CASSPFNSNQPQHF. CDR3 in DNA: TGTGCCAGCAGCCCCTTTAATAGCAATCAGCCCCAGCATTTT. This chain uses TRBV7-4 with TRBJ1-5; D not certain. V shed 5 bases and J shed 0 bases, with 8 bases lying between them. CDR3 length: 14 amino acids. CDR1 and CDR2 from the germline V gene are SGHVT and SQSDAQ.